This TCR beta chain was identified in a study of shared clonotypes between healthy human individuals. Study results and limitations: Relative to memory subsets, naive subsets generally showed larger estimated richness.

Libraries were prepared by immunoSEQ multiplex PCR; TCRdb keeps only in-frame clonotypes and omits some of them. The sample holds some 2.1 million clones, around 93% seen once. About this clone: Its antigen is currently unknown.

The naive CD8 population came from CD45RO-negative cells selected for CCR7, without terminally differentiated effector memory CD45RA+ cells. The germline gives CDR1 MDHEN, CDR2 SYDVKM. V lost 6 bases to trimming and J lost 5 bases, with 14 bases between them. This CDR3 comprises 13 residues. The material sequenced was naive CD8+ T cells from PBMCs. This chain uses TRBV28 with TRBJ2-7; possibly TRBD2 for D (5 bases). This sequence originates from a man aged 18 to 35 in good health. Some clones in this sample may be carry-over from other donors' samples. The DNA of the CDR3 is TGTGCCAGCAGGGGCGCGGGTAGCAACGAGCAGTACTTC. Its protein product is CASRGAGSNEQYF.